These 25 T cell receptor beta chains originate from one sample sequenced in a study of cytomegalovirus exposure and HLA in healthy donors. The protocol was immunoSEQ multiplex PCR, while the TCRdb copy is restricted to in-frame clones and leaves out a portion. The table records about 180,000 clones, around nine tenths of them present only once. What was sequenced was PBMCs. The receptors originated from a man younger than 30 in good health and CMV-seropositive.

The chain joins TRBV7-2 to TRBJ2-6; D unclear. The CDR3 is 14 residues long. Germline-derived CDR1 and CDR2 are SGHTA and FQGNSA. The V and J ends lost 6 bases and 0 bases respectively, with 6 bases between them. The CDR3 here is CASRQNSGANVLTF. The CDR3 coding sequence is TGTGCCAGCAGACAGAACTCTGGGGCCAACGTCCTGACTTTC.

This rearrangement joins TRBV29-1 to TRBJ2-7; 8 bases agree with TRBD1. The length of the CDR3 is 12 residues. Germline V gene lookup returns CDR1 SQVTM and CDR2 ANQGSEA. V trimming: 7 bases; J trimming: 0 bases; junction bases outside the gene matches: 2. The chain's CDR3 is CSGQGISYEQYF. The CDR3 DNA reads as TGCAGCGGACAGGGGATCTCCTACGAGCAGTACTTC.

This chain uses TRBV9 with TRBJ2-5; D is possibly TRBD1 (5 bases). The germline CDR1 and CDR2 sequences are SGDLS and YYNGEE. V was trimmed by 0 bases and J by 2 bases, leaving 11 bases between them. The CDR3 runs to 15 residues. CDR3 sequence (DNA): TGTGCCAGCAGCGTAGGTAGACAGCTACAAGAGACCCAGTACTTC. Its translation: CASSVGRQLQETQYF.

The chain links TRBV7-9 to TRBJ2-1, with 9 bases that match TRBD2. V shed 0 bases, J shed 10 bases, and the junction held 4 bases outside the gene matches. This CDR3 is 14 amino acids long. From germline, CDR1 is SEHNR and CDR2 FQNEAQ (reference sequence). The DNA of the CDR3 is TGTGCCAGCAGCTTAGCCCTAGCGGGGAACGAGCAGTTCTTC. It codes for CASSLALAGNEQFF.

The chain has TRBV7-2 and TRBJ1-5; no firm D call. Germline V gene data show CDR1 as SGHTA and CDR2 as FQGNSA. The CDR3 length is 13 residues. V gave up 5 bases and J gave up 5 bases, with 10 bases separating them. The CDR3 DNA sequence: TGTGCCAGCAGCGAGAGGCCGGATCAGCCCCAGCATTTT. Amino acids: CASSERPDQPQHF.

V usage is TRBV5-1 and J usage is TRBJ2-3; D is ambiguous. Germline values: CDR1 SGHRS, CDR2 YFSETQ. The CDR3 is 13 residues long. Trimming cost V 8 bases and J 3 bases, with 13 bases left between them. The CDR3 is CARVNRVTDTQYF. CDR3 DNA sequence: TGCGCCAGGGTTAACCGGGTAACAGATACGCAGTATTTT.

This chain joins TRBV28 and TRBJ1-2; 8 positions agree with TRBD1. CDR3 length equals 17 residues. V dropped 1 base and J dropped 8; count of bases not matched to a gene: 15. Germline assignment: CDR1 MDHEN and CDR2 SYDVKM. In DNA form, the CDR3 reads TGTGCCAGCAGTTTATTCGGCGATGGGCAGGGGGCTCGCGGCTACACCTTC. It translates to CASSLFGDGQGARGYTF.

The chain couples TRBV23-1 to TRBJ2-7; 7 bases match TRBD2. TRBV23-1 is sorted into the ORF group, with uncertain function. This CDR3 region has 17 residues. The V and J ends lost 0 bases and 3 bases, in that order; junction bases with no gene match: 11. CDR3 amino acids: CASSQSALAASFYEQYF. CDR3 DNA sequence: TGCGCCAGCAGTCAATCGGCCCTAGCGGCTTCCTTCTACGAGCAGTACTTC.

The rearrangement joins TRBV2 to TRBJ1-2; 8 bases are shared with TRBD1. The V segment lost 3 bases and the J segment 11 bases; nucleotides outside the gene matches: 11. The germline V gene has CDR1 SNHLY and CDR2 FYNNEI. CDR3 length: 14 amino acids. CDR3 nucleotide sequence: TGTGCCAGCAGTGATTCCAGGGGGCCGATAGGATACACCTTC. Translated, it gives CASSDSRGPIGYTF.

The chain joins TRBV7-8 to TRBJ1-6; D gene uncertain. Per the germline V gene, CDR1 is SGHVS and CDR2 is FQNEAQ. V dropped 0 bases and J dropped 9 bases, with 9 bases sitting between them. The CDR3 sequence is 14 residues long. CDR3 nucleotide sequence: TGTGCCAGCAGCTTAGCCGGGATGGGTTCACCCCTCCACTTT. This codes for CASSLAGMGSPLHF.

The CDR3 DNA reads TGTGCCAGCAGTTCGGGACTTGACACAGATACGCAGTATTTT. This translates into CASSSGLDTDTQYF. V is TRBV6-5 and J is TRBJ2-3; a possible D gene is TRBD2 (6 bases). Deletions cut 4 bases from V and 2 bases from J, with 10 bases between. The CDR3 sequence is 14 residues long. Germline V lookup: CDR1 MNHEY, CDR2 SVGAGI.

The gene calls are TRBV6-5 and TRBJ1-1; D remains unclear. The CDR3 contains 14 residues. Trimming left V 7 bases short and J 3 bases short, with 15 bases between. The germline V gene has CDR1 MNHEY and CDR2 SVGAGI. In DNA form, the CDR3 reads TGTGCCAGCACCCCTAGGAGGGAGTACACTGAAGCTTTCTTT. Encoded protein: CASTPRREYTEAFF.

The V and J genes are TRBV9 and TRBJ2-3; TRBD2 agrees at 7 bases. From germline, CDR1 is SGDLS and CDR2 YYNGEE. The CDR3 length is 15 residues. V lost 5 bases and J lost 4; bases outside the gene matches: 10. The CDR3 spells CASSRWGGGPDTQYF. As DNA, the CDR3 is TGTGCCAGCAGTAGGTGGGGGGGAGGCCCAGATACGCAGTATTTT.

This chain connects TRBV19 to TRBJ1-6; no clear D. The CDR3 consists of 15 residues. Germline V gene lookup returns CDR1 LNHDA and CDR2 SQIVND (reference sequence). The V and J ends lost 1 base and 4 bases respectively, with 8 bases between them. The CDR3, as DNA: TGTGCCAGTAGTATAGGCCAGACTTATAATTCACCCCTCCACTTT. This codes for CASSIGQTYNSPLHF.

V gene TRBV19 combines with J gene TRBJ2-7; 9 bases line up with TRBD2. This CDR3 is 14 amino acids long. Per the germline V gene, CDR1 is LNHDA and CDR2 is SQIVND (reference sequence). V shed 7 bases and J 5 bases; nucleotides not matched to a gene: 9. CDR3 DNA sequence: TGTGCCAGTAAAAGTAGCGGGAGTCCCGACGAGCAGTACTTC. It is translated as CASKSSGSPDEQYF.

V is TRBV2 and J is TRBJ1-1; 8 nucleotides line up with TRBD1. Germline lookup yields CDR1 SNHLY and CDR2 FYNNEI. Germline trimming cut 5 bases from V and 4 bases from J; bases unmatched to any gene: 3. CDR3 length equals 13 residues. The CDR3 nucleotides read TGTGCCAGCAGTCTTGACAGGGGCACTGAAGCTTTCTTT. The encoded protein is CASSLDRGTEAFF.

V is TRBV5-8 and J is TRBJ1-6; no clear D. The length of the CDR3 is 15 residues. Germline V gives CDR1 SGHTS, CDR2 YDEGEE. V was cut by 6 bases and J by 0 bases, with 10 bases left in between. DNA for the CDR3: TGTGCCAGCACCCTGGAGAGCTCCTATAATTCACCCCTCCACTTT. This encodes CASTLESSYNSPLHF. Supplemented by reference TRBV5-8 and TRBJ1-6, the full variable domain reads EAGVTQSPTHLIKTRGQQATLRCSPISGHTSVYWYQQALGLGLQFLLWYDEGEERNRGNFPPRFSGRQFPNYSSELNVNALELEDSALYLCASTLESSYNSPLHFGNGTRLTVT.

V usage is TRBV5-1 and J usage is TRBJ2-7, with D possibly being TRBD2 (6 bases). This CDR3 has 16 amino acids. V gave up 0 bases and J gave up 0 bases, with 13 bases separating them. Germline V CDR1 and CDR2: SGHRS, YFSETQ. CDR3 loop: CASSLAGTRSSYEQYF. CDR3 sequence (DNA): TGCGCCAGCAGCTTGGCCGGGACTCGGAGCTCCTACGAGCAGTACTTC.

The rearrangement joins TRBV29-1 to TRBJ1-1; 7 bases agree with TRBD1. The CDR3 covers 14 residues. Per germline, CDR1 SQVTM and CDR2 ANQGSEA. The V and J ends lost 6 bases and 2 bases, in that order; junction bases with no gene match: 9. This CDR3 is CSVRRQGVNTEAFF. The DNA of the CDR3 is TGCAGCGTCCGAAGGCAGGGGGTTAACACTGAAGCTTTCTTT.

The chain uses TRBV28 and TRBJ2-4; a possible D gene is TRBD1 (7 bases). This CDR3 is built from 16 residues. Trimming removed 6 bases from V and 4 bases from J, with 19 bases in between. CDR1 is MDHEN, CDR2 SYDVKM, per germline. The CDR3 is CASSAKGASEKNIQYF. CDR3 DNA: TGTGCCAGCAGCGCCAAGGGGGCTAGCGAAAAAAACATTCAGTACTTC.

V is TRBV7-3 and J is TRBJ2-2; D remains unclear. CDR1 is SGHTA, CDR2 FQGTGA, per germline. The CDR3 extends over 16 amino acids. V shed 1 base and J shed 1 base, with 10 bases lying between them. CDR3 coding DNA: TGTGCCAGCAGCTTAAGGCAGGCAAAGAACACCGGGGAGCTGTTTTTT. It codes for CASSLRQAKNTGELFF.

The chain has TRBV4-3 and TRBJ2-1, with TRBD2 matching 7 bases. This CDR3 spans 17 amino acids. Germline V gene data show CDR1 as LGHNA and CDR2 as YSLEER. Trimming at V came to 0 bases and at J to 7 bases, leaving 12 bases not matched to a gene. CDR3 DNA: TGCGCCAGCAGCCAAGATCTCGGAGGGGCGGGAGATAATGAGCAGTTCTTC. It codes for CASSQDLGGAGDNEQFF.

This clone has just one count. The chain recombines TRBV5-6 with TRBJ2-4; D remains unclear. Germline loops: CDR1 SGHDT, CDR2 YYEEEE. V was cut by 0 bases and J by 5 bases, with 6 bases left in between. This CDR3 has 13 amino acids. The chain's CDR3 is CASSLGVENIQYF. CDR3 coding DNA: TGTGCCAGCAGCTTGGGAGTAGAAAACATTCAGTACTTC.

V is TRBV10-3 and J is TRBJ2-2, with TRBD1 as a possible D gene (5 bases). CDR3 size: 16 residues. The V gene's germline CDR1 is ENHRY and CDR2 SYGVKD. V gave up 3 bases and J gave up 0 bases, with 11 bases separating them. CDR3 sequence: CAISDLGDTNTGELFF. CDR3 sequence (DNA): TGTGCCATCAGTGATTTAGGGGATACGAACACCGGGGAGCTGTTTTTT.

This clone was detected a few times. This same CDR3 is encoded by further DNA sequences in the sample. The V call is TRBV9, the J call TRBJ2-3; D gene unclear. This CDR3 comprises 12 residues. Germline values: CDR1 SGDLS, CDR2 YYNGEE. V gave up 0 bases and J gave up 5 bases, with 4 bases separating them. CDR3 DNA: TGTGCCAGCAGCGTAGGCGGAGATACGCAGTATTTT. This codes for CASSVGGDTQYF.